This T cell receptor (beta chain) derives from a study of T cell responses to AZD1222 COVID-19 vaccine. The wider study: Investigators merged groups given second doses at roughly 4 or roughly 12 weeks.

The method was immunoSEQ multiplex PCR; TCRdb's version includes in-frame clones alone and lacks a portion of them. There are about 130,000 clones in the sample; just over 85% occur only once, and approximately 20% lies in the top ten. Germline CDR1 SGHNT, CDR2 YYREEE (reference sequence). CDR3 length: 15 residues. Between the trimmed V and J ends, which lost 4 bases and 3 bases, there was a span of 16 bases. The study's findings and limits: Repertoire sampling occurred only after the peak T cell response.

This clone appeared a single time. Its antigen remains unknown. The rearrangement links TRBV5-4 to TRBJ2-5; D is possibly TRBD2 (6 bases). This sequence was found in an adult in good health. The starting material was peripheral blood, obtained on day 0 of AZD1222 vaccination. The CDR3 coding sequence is TGTGCCAGCAGCCCAGGAGGATCGGGGGAAGAGACCCAGTACTTC. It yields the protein CASSPGGSGEETQYF.